Many counts were recorded for the clone carrying this T cell receptor beta chain. Its specificity is not known. The record originates from a study of read filtering for tumor transcriptome and immune sequencing. Study information: Patients were around 17 male and about 14 female, mean age about 65 years, range about 47 to 85. Per sample, TCR-region reads ranged about 4.05 to 11 million by IR-seq, roughly 75 to 1273 by RNA-seq.

The library was built from approximately 400 ng RNA with molecular barcoded adaptors for alpha/delta and beta/gamma chains. TCRdb called the reads again in MiXCR, with one record for every CDR3 protein. The sample holds 50,000 to 65,000 distinct CDR3 sequences, under 20% seen once. Study-wide results and caveats: Dropping single-read clonotypes raised IR-seq and RNA-seq shared-clonotype correlation. Single-read clonotypes: roughly four fifths of IR-seq clonotypes (around 4% of reads), more than 70% of RNA-seq clonotypes (under 50% of reads).

Sequenced sample: a population of CD138-negative cells sorted from bone marrow. The sequence was collected from a donor aged 40 or over with multiple myeloma.

The CDR3 is CASRPDLNYGYTF. The CDR3 DNA reads TGCGCCAGCAGGCCCGACCTAAACTATGGCTACACCTTC. The chain recombines TRBV5-1 with TRBJ1-2; D uncertain. The CDR3 consists of 13 residues. Trimming removed 5 bases from V and 2 bases from J, with 10 bases in between. Germline V gene sequence: CDR1 SGHRS, CDR2 YFSETQ. Drawing the rest from reference TRBV5-1 and TRBJ1-2, the complete variable domain is KAGVTQTPRYLIKTRGQQVTLSCSPISGHRSVSWYQQTPGQGLQFLFEYFSETQRNKGNFPGRFSGRQFSNSRSEMNVSTLELGDSALYLCASRPDLNYGYTFGSGTRLTVV.